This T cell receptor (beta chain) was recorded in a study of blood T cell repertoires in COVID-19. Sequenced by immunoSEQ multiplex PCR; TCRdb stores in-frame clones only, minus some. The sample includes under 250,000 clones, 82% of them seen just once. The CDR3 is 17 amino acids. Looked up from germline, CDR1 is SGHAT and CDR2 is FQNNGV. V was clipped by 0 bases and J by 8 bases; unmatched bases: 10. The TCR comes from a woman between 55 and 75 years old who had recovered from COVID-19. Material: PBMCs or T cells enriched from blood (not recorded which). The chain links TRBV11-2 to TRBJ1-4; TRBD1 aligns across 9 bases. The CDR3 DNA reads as TGTGCCAGCAGCTTAGATGGGGAGACAGGGGGTCGGGAAAAACTGTTTTTT. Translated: CASSLDGETGGREKLFF. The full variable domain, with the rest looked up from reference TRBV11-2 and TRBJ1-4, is EAGVAQSPRYKIIEKRQSVAFWCNPISGHATLYWYQQILGQGPKLLIQFQNNGVVDDSQLPKDRFSAERLKGVDSTLKIQPAKLEDSAVYLCASSLDGETGGREKLFFGSGTQLSVL.